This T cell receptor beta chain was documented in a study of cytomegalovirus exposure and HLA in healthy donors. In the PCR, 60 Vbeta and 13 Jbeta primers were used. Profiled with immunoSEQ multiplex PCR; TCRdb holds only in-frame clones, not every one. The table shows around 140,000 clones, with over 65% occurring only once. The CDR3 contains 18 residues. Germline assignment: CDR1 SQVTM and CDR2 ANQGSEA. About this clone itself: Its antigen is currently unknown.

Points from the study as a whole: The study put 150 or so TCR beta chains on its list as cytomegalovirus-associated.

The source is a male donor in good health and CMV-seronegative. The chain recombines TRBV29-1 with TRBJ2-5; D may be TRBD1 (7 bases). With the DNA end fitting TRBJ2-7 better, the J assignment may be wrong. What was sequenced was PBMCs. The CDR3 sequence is CSVQGGTGDPHLSYEQYF. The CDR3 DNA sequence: TGCAGCGTTCAGGGGGGCACGGGAGATCCCCACCTATCCTACGAGCAGTACTTC.